The TCR beta chain described here comes from a study of blood T cells in healthy people across ages. Every participating donor contributed roughly 9.6 milliliters of peripheral blood through a draw. Through a sample-barcoded 5' primer and a J-beta primer mix, a second PCR was run for 7 to 11 cycles. Through a template-switch adaptor with 12 random nucleotides, each cDNA molecule received a tag. TCRdb re-called the 5' RACE reads through MiXCR, storing one row per CDR3 protein. The sample shows fewer than 700,000 distinct CDR3 sequences, about 45% of them seen only once. Study-level findings and limits: What prevented conclusive comparison of naive and antigen-experienced cells was that PBMCs were unsorted. Roughly linearly, TCR beta diversity per million T cells fell as age increased.

Comment on this clonotype: Its matching antigen is unknown. The junction and the germline gene differ at one end; a read error may be behind it.

This CDR3 is built from 13 residues. CDR1 is SGHNT, CDR2 YENEEA, per germline. The sequenced sample consisted of blood. J is TRBJ2-7 and V is TRBV11-3; D is unclear. The clonotype comes from a man older than 75 in good health. The CDR3 nucleotides read TGTGCTAGCAGCTTCAAGGGAACCTACGAGCAGTACTTC. Protein: CASSFKGTYEQYF.